This T cell receptor beta chain stems from a study of shared clonotypes between healthy human individuals (TCRdb year 2020). Some background on the complete study: A couple of women and three men aged 18 to 49 years were included in the cohort. Each donor's leukapheresis produced roughly between roughly 0.94 and 9.5 billion PBMCs. The study deeply sequenced blood TCR repertoires of about 5 healthy adults to estimate repertoire size and the extent of clonotype sharing between individuals. For each donor, CD4 naive and CD4 memory were each run on three plates, CD8 naive on two plates, and CD8 memory on one plate. Different laboratories and diverse techniques were used to prepare libraries and sequence TCR repertoires, to increase sequencing depth and limit assay-specific biases. On the study overall, not on this receptor specifically: Naive subsets generally had larger estimated clonotype richness than memory subsets did. The small number of donors limited the genetic and exposure-history diversity represented. Pairwise subsampling led to the expectation that sequencing depth would affect the degree of clonotype sharing among donors. About 5% of naive CD4, 3.5% of naive CD8, 2.3% of memory CD4, and approximately 0.39% of memory CD8 clonotypes were shared across several donors. Compared with non-shared clonotypes, the clonotypes found in all four sorted-subset donors had higher generation probabilities. Sampling was limited to blood, and TCR repertoires in tissue likely differ from TCR repertoires in blood. Incomplete sequencing was indicated by rarefaction of sorted-subset datasets, despite the large sequencing depth.

CD8 naive samples were CD45RO-negative cells positively selected for CCR7, giving a CD45RA+CCR7+ population that excluded TemRA cells. Healthy HIV-negative adults with no recently reported acute infections or vaccinations were included as donors. Every donor was a Caucasian adult residing in Nashville, Tennessee, USA. After blood collection by leukapheresis, PBMCs were isolated using Ficoll-Histopaque density gradient centrifugation and then cryopreserved in the vapor phase of liquid nitrogen. Analytical flow cytometry was used to check the purity and quantity of every magnetically sorted T cell population. Genomic DNA was isolated from every sorted fraction and measured by UV absorbance on a Nanodrop 2000c. As encoded in the germline V gene (reference sequence), CDR1 is MNHEY while CDR2 is SMNVEV. Relative to germline, V is 0 bases shorter and J is 4 bases shorter, with 13 bases between their ends. Including the terminal cysteine and phenylalanine, the CDR3 comprises 15 residues. The kept DNA is CDR3 alone, 45 bases in frame from the first base.

In regard to this clone: It lacks a known antigen. Qualities for individual bases were not recorded, and no much larger clone is one base off.

Using the deep immunoSEQ assay, multiplex PCR amplified TCR CDR3 regions from genomic DNA. For each cell subset, the extracted genomic DNA was distributed evenly across all wells of several immunoSEQ 96-well plates, and each plate served as one replicate. For sorted subsets, 200 to 250 ng of genomic DNA, equivalent to about 30,000 T cell genomes, went into each replicate PCR. The purified libraries were quantified using a Qubit 3.0 fluorometer, sized with a Bioanalyzer 2100, and then quantified again using the KAPA Library Quantification kit. Every immunoSEQ 96-well plate was sequenced on a dedicated single-read 150-cycle Illumina NextSeq 550 flow cell. In the paper's pipeline: Because only junctional sequences without quality scores were contained in the immunoSEQ output, filtering matching that applied to full-length reads could not be performed. To assign V/J genes and CDR3, sequences were annotated against IMGT germline references using PyIR, a Python wrapper for IgBLAST v1.9. Reads with weak V/J assignments (E-value above 1e-6), missing CDR3, stop codons, out-of-frame junctions, or ambiguous translated residues were removed. V3J clonotypes were defined as sequences sharing the same inferred V gene, J gene, and CDR3 amino acid sequence. Percentage overlap between repertoires was computed as shared unique clonotypes divided by the size of the smaller repertoire. RTK rarefaction, the Chao1 estimator, and Recon v2.1 estimates of unobserved clonotypes were used to assess repertoire richness. Generation probabilities for all TCRbeta clonotypes obtained by the gDNA method from a handful of donors were computed using OLGA. This immuneACCESS table, as held by TCRdb, lists in-frame sequences with V and J called but not all clones. Of the missing ones, under half trace to an unresolved V gene in checked studies; the others have no known cause. V, J and clone size reflect that table, while D and trimming were determined from the DNA. The sample table shows just over 2,000,000 clones, and just under 95% are seen once. Roughly 1.1% of the sample lies in the top ten.

The TCR comes from a man in his late teens or twenties in good health. The material sequenced was naive CD8+ T cells sorted from blood. In light of the paper, this sample's cell subset or site label describes: CD45RA+CCR7+. The sequence joins TRBV27 to TRBJ2-7; no D segment can be confidently identified. The CDR3 protein sequence reads: CASSLSGDKLYEQYF. The nucleotide sequence reads as follows: TGTGCCAGCAGTTTATCGGGCGATAAGTTGTACGAGCAGTACTTC.